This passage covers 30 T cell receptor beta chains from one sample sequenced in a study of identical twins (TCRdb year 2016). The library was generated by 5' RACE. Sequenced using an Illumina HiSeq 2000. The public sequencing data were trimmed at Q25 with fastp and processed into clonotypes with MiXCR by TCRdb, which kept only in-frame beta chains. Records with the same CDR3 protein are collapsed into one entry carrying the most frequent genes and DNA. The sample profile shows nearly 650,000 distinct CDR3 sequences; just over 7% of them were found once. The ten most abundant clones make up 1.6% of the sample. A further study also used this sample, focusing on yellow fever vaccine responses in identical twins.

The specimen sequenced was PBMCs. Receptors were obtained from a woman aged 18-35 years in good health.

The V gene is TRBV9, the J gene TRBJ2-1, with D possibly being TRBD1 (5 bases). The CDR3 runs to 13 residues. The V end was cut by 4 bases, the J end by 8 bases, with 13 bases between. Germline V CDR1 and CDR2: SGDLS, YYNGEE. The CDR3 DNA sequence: TGTGCCAGCAGCCCCCCAGGGTTAGATGAGCAGTTCTTC. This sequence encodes CASSPPGLDEQFF.

CDR3 nucleotides: TGTGCCAGCAGCGAAAAGGCGGGTAGCAATCAGCCCCAGCATTTT. Residues: CASSEKAGSNQPQHF. V usage is TRBV12-3 or TRBV12-4 and J usage is TRBJ1-5; unclear D gene. The CDR3 has 15 amino acids. Trimming removed 6 bases from V and 0 bases from J, with 12 bases in between.

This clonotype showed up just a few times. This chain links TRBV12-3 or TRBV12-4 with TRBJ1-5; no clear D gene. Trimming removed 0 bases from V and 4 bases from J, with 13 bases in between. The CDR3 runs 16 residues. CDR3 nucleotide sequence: TGTGCCAGCAGTTTAGCGGAGTTTCGGGTAAATCAGCCCCAGCATTTT. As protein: CASSLAEFRVNQPQHF.

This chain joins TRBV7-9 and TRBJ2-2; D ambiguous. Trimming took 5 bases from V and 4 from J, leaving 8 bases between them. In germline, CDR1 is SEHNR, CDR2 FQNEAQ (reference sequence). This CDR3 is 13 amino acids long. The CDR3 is CASSIEATGELFF. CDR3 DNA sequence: TGTGCCAGCAGCATAGAGGCCACCGGGGAGCTGTTTTTT.

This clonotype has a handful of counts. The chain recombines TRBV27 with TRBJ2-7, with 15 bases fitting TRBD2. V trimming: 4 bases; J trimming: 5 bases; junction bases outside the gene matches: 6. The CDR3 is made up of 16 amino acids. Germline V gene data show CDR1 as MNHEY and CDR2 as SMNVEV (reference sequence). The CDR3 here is CASSSGLAGGIHEQYF. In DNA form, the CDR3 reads TGTGCCAGCAGTTCGGGACTAGCGGGAGGAATCCACGAGCAGTACTTC.

The CDR3 DNA reads as TGCAGTGCTAGCCTGGGCGGAGCCAGCACAGATACGCAGTATTTT. Its protein is CSASLGGASTDTQYF. The V and J genes are TRBV20-1 and TRBJ2-3; D remains unclear. Germline assignment: CDR1 DFQATT and CDR2 SNEGSKA (reference sequence). This CDR3 has 15 amino acids. The V gene lost 3 bases and the J gene lost 0 bases, with 13 bases spanning the gap.

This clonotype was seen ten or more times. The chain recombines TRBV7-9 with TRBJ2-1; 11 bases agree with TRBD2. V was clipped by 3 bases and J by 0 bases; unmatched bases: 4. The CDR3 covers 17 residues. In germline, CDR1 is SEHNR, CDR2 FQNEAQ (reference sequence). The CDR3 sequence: CASSFRTSGSSYNEQFF. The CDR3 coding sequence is TGTGCCAGCAGCTTTCGCACTAGCGGGAGCTCCTACAATGAGCAGTTCTTC.

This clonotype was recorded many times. CDR3 loop: CASSLPPGLAGVYNEQFF. The DNA of the CDR3 is TGTGCCAGCAGCTTGCCCCCTGGACTAGCGGGGGTTTACAATGAGCAGTTCTTC. The chain is built from TRBV5-5 and TRBJ2-1, with TRBD2 matching over 13 bases. The CDR3 contains 18 residues. Germline V gives CDR1 SGHKS, CDR2 YYEKEE (reference sequence). V dropped 1 base and J dropped 4; count of bases not matched to a gene: 8.

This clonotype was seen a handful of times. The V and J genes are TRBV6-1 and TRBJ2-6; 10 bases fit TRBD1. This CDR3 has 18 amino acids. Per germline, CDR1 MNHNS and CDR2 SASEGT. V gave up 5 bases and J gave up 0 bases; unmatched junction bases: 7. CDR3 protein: CASSTRTGGISGANVLTF. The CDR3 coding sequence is TGTGCCAGCAGTACCAGGACAGGGGGGATCTCTGGGGCCAACGTCCTGACTTTC.

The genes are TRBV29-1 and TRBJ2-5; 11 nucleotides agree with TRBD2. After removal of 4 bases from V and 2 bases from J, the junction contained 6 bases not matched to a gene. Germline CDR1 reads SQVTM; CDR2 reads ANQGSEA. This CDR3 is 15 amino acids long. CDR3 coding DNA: TGCAGCGTTGGAGCGCTAGCGGGGGGTCAAGAGACCCAGTACTTC. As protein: CSVGALAGGQETQYF.

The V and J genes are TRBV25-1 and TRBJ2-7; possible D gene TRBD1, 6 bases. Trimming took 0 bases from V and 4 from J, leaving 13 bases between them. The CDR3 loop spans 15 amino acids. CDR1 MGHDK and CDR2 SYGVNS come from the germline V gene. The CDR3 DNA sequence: TGTGCCAGCAGTGAATATGGGGGCTCGTCTTACGAGCAGTACTTC. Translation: CASSEYGGSSYEQYF.

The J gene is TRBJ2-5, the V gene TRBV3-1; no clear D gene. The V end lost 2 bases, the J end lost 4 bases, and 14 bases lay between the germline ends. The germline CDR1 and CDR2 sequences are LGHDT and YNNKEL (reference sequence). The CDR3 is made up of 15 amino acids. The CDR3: CASSQISASPETQYF. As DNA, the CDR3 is TGTGCCAGCAGCCAAATCTCGGCTTCCCCAGAGACCCAGTACTTC.

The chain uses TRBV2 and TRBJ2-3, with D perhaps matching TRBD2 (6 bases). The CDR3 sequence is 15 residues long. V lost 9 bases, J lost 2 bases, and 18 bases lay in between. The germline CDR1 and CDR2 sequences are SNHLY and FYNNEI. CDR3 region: CASRRTRGFTDTQYF. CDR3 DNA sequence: TGTGCCAGTCGCAGGACGCGGGGATTCACAGATACGCAGTATTTT.

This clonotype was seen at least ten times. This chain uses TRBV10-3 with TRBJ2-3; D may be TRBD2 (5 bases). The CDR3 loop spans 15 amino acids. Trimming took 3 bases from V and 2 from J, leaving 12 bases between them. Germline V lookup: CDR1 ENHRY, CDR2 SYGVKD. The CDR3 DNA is TGTGCCATCAGTGACCTAGCCCCTGTCACAGATACGCAGTATTTT. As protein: CAISDLAPVTDTQYF.

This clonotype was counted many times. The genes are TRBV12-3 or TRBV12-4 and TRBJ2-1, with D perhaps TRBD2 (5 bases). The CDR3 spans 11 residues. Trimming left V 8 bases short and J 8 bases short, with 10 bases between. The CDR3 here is CASGGLHEQFF. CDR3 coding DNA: TGTGCCAGCGGCGGGCTTCATGAGCAGTTCTTC.

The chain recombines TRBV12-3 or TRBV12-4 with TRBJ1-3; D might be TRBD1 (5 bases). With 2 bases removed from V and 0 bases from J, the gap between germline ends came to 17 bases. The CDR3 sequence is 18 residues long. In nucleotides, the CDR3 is TGTGCCAGCAGTTTATACCTTCGGGGCGGCGGCTCTGGAAACACCATATATTTT. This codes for CASSLYLRGGGSGNTIYF.

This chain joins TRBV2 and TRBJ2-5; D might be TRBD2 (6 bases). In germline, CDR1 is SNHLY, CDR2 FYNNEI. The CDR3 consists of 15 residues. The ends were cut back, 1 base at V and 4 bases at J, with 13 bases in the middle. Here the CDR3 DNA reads TGTGCCAGCAGTGAAGAAGGGACTGCAAGAGAGACCCAGTACTTC. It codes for CASSEEGTARETQYF.

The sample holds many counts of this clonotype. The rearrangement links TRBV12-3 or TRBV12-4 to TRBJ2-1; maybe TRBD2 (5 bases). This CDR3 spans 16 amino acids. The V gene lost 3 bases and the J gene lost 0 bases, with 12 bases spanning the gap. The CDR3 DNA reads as TGTGCCAGCAGTTTCTTGGAGGCTAGCTCCTACAATGAGCAGTTCTTC. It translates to CASSFLEASSYNEQFF.

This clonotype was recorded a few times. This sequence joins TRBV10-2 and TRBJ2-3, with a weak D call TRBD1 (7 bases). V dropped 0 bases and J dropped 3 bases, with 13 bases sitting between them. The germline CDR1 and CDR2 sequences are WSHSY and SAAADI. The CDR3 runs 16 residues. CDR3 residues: CASSESRAGGTDTQYF. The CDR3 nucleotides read TGCGCCAGCAGTGAGTCTCGGGCAGGGGGGACAGATACGCAGTATTTT.

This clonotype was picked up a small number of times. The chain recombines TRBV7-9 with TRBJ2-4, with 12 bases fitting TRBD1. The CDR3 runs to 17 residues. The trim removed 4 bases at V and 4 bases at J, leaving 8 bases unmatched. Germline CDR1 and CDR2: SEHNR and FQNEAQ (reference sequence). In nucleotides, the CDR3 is TGTGCCAGCAGCTCCCTTGGGGACAGGGGGCTAAAAAACATTCAGTACTTC. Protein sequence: CASSSLGDRGLKNIQYF.

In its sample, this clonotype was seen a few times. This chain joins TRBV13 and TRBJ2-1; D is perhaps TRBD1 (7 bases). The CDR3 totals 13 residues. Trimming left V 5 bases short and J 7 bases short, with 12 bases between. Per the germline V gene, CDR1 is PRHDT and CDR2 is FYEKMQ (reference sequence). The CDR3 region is CASSGGTANEQFF. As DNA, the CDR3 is TGTGCCAGCAGCGGGGGGACAGCTAATGAGCAGTTCTTC.

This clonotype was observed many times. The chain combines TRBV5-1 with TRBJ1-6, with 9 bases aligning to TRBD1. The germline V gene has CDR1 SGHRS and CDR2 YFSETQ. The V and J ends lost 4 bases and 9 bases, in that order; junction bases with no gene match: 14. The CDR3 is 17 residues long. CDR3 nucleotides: TGCGCCAGCAGCGAAAAGGAGGGGACAGGGCTTCGTTCACCCCTCCACTTT. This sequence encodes CASSEKEGTGLRSPLHF.

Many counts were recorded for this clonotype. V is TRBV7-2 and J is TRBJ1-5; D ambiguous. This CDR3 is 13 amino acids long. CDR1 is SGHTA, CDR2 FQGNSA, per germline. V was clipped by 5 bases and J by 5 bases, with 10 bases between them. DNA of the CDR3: TGTGCCAGCAGCCAAATAGGATATCAGCCCCAGCATTTT. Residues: CASSQIGYQPQHF.

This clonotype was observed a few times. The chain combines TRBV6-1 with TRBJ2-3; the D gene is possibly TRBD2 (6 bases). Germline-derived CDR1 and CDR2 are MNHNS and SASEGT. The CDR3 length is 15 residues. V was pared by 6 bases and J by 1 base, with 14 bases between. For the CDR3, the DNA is TGTGCCAGCAGCACGACGGGACTTCGCACAGATACGCAGTATTTT. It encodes CASSTTGLRTDTQYF.

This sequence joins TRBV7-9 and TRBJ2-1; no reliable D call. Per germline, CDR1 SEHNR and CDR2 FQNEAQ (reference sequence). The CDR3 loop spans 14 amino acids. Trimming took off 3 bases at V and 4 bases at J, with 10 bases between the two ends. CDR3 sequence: CASSFLNDYNEQFF. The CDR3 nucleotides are TGTGCCAGCAGCTTCCTTAACGATTACAATGAGCAGTTCTTC.

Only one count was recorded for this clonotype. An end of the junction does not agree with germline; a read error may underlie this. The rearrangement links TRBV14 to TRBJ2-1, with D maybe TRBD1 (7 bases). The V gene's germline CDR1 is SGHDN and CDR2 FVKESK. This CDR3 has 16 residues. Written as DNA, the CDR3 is TGTGCCAGCAGCCACGCCGACAGGGACTCCTACAATGAGCGGTTCTTC. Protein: CASSHADRDSYNERFF.

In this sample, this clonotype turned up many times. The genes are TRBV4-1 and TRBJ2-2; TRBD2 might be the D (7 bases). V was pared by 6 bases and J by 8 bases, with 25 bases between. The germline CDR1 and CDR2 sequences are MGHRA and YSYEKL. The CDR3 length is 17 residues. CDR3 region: CASSLAASGDQGGELFF. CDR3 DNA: TGCGCCAGCAGTCTCGCGGCCAGCGGGGACCAGGGGGGGGAGCTGTTTTTT.

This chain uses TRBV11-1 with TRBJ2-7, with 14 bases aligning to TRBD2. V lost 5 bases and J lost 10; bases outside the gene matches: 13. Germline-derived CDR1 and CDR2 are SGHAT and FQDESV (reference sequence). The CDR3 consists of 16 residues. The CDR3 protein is CASSLSITGLAGVQYF. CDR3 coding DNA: TGTGCCAGCAGCCTATCCATTACGGGACTAGCGGGAGTTCAGTACTTC.

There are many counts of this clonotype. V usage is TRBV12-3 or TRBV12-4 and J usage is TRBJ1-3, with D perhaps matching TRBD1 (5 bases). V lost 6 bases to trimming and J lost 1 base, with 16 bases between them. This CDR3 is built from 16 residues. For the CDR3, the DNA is TGTGCCAGCAGCCTATCTGGGGGGGGTTCTGGAAACACCATATATTTT. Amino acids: CASSLSGGGSGNTIYF.

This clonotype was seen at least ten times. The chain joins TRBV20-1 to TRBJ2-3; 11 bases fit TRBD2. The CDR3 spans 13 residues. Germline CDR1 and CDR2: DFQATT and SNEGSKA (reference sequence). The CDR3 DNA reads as TGCGGGCTAGCGGGAGGTGGCACAGATACGCAGTATTTT. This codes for CGLAGGGTDTQYF.